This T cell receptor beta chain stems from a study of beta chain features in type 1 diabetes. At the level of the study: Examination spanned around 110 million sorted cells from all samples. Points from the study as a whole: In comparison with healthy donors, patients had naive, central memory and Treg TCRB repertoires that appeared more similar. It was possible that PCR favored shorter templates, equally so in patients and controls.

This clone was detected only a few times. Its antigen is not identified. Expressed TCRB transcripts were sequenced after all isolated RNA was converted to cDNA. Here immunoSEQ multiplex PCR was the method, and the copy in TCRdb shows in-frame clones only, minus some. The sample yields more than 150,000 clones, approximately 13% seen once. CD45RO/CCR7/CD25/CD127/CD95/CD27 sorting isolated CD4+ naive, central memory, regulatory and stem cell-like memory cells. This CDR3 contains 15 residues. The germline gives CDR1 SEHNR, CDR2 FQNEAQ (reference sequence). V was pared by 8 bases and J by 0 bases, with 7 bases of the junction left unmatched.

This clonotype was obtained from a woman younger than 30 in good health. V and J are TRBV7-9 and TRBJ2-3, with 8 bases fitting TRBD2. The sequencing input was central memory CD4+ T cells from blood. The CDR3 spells CASGSTSGSTDTQYF. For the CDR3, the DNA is TGTGCCAGCGGAAGTACTAGCGGCAGCACAGATACGCAGTATTTT.